Listed here are 17 T cell receptor beta chains from one sample, sequenced in a study of cytomegalovirus exposure and HLA in healthy donors. The PCR used 60 Vbeta and 13 Jbeta primers. Measured with immunoSEQ multiplex PCR; TCRdb has only the in-frame clones, and not every one. This sample has some 270,000 clones, with about nine tenths found just once. The sequenced material came from PBMCs. These receptors were obtained from a girl aged 2 to 10 in good health and CMV-seronegative.

This chain uses TRBV6-1 with TRBJ1-2; 9 nucleotides line up with TRBD1. The J segment lost 3 bases and the V segment lost 4 bases, leaving 3 bases of the junction unmatched. Germline loops: CDR1 MNHNS, CDR2 SASEGT. This CDR3 has 14 amino acids. This CDR3 is CASSGGTGYYGYTF. In nucleotides, the CDR3 is TGTGCCAGCAGTGGTGGGACAGGGTACTATGGCTACACCTTC.

This clone appeared a few times. This chain connects TRBV10-3 to TRBJ1-1, with 7 bases identical to TRBD1. The CDR3 spans 13 residues. Trimming cost V 9 bases and J 4 bases; bases outside gene matches: 8. Germline V gives CDR1 ENHRY, CDR2 SYGVKD. The CDR3 sequence: CAIQDRESTEAFF. CDR3 in DNA: TGTGCCATTCAAGACAGGGAGAGCACTGAAGCTTTCTTT.

The chain is built from TRBV13 and TRBJ2-5; 10 bases align to TRBD1. There are 16 residues in the CDR3. Germline V gives CDR1 PRHDT, CDR2 FYEKMQ (reference sequence). J gave up 1 base and V 5 bases, and 7 bases lay outside the gene matches. CDR3 amino acids: CASSHRDRGLQETQYF. As DNA, the CDR3 is TGTGCCAGCAGCCACCGGGACAGGGGACTCCAAGAGACCCAGTACTTC.

This chain connects TRBV9 to TRBJ2-7, with D maybe TRBD1 (5 bases). V was trimmed by 1 base and J by 5 bases, leaving 16 bases between them. Germline V gene data show CDR1 as SGDLS and CDR2 as YYNGEE. This CDR3 spans 15 amino acids. Written as DNA, the CDR3 is TGTGCCAGCAGCGTATCAGGACAACCCTTCCACGAGCAGTACTTC. Translating gives CASSVSGQPFHEQYF.

The chain is built from TRBV30 and TRBJ1-6; D might be TRBD1 (6 bases). CDR3 size: 18 residues. Trimming took off 0 bases at V and 7 bases at J, with 22 bases between the two ends. CDR1 is GTSNPN and CDR2 is SVGIG in the germline V gene (reference sequence). DNA of the CDR3: TGTGCCTGGAGTGTCAGATGGACAGACCCCACAGAAAATTCACCCCTCCACTTT. Translating it yields CAWSVRWTDPTENSPLHF.

This clone turned up a few times. The V gene is TRBV30, the J gene TRBJ1-2; 7 bases fit TRBD1. The CDR3 spans 12 residues. CDR1 is GTSNPN, CDR2 SVGIG, per germline (reference sequence). The trim removed 6 bases at V and 2 bases at J, leaving 3 bases unmatched. This CDR3 is CACQQGNYGYTF. The CDR3 bases are TGTGCCTGTCAACAGGGGAACTATGGCTACACCTTC.

The chain recombines TRBV6-1 with TRBJ2-5; a possible D gene is TRBD2 (7 bases). CDR1 and CDR2 from the germline V gene are MNHNS and SASEGT. The CDR3 spans 15 residues. V gave up 2 bases and J gave up 5 bases, with 15 bases separating them. The CDR3 loop is CASSERIGRGETQYF. The CDR3 bases are TGTGCCAGCAGTGAACGGATAGGGAGGGGGGAGACCCAGTACTTC.

CDR3 loop: CAVIRDRGNQETQYF. In DNA, the CDR3 is TGTGCCGTGATCCGGGACAGGGGGAATCAAGAGACCCAGTACTTC. The chain carries TRBV2 and TRBJ2-5; 11 bases align to TRBD1. The CDR3 runs to 15 residues. Germline V gene lookup returns CDR1 SNHLY and CDR2 FYNNEI. The V gene end was trimmed by 11 bases and the J gene end by 2 bases; junction bases not matched to a gene: 10.

The chain combines TRBV11-1 with TRBJ2-2; D may be TRBD1 (5 bases). Trimming stripped 7 bases from V and 6 bases from J, with 12 bases between. Germline values: CDR1 SGHAT, CDR2 FQDESV (reference sequence). The CDR3 is 13 residues long. The CDR3 bases are TGTGCCAGCACGATTTGGGGCCCCGGGGAGCTGTTTTTT. Its protein is CASTIWGPGELFF.

The chain joins TRBV14 to TRBJ2-2; 9 nucleotides match TRBD2. CDR1 and CDR2 from the germline V gene are SGHDN and FVKESK. Trimming cost V 4 bases and J 5 bases; bases outside gene matches: 11. The CDR3 runs to 17 residues. The CDR3 loop is CASSPSPSGILTGELFF. As DNA, the CDR3 is TGTGCCAGCAGCCCTTCCCCTAGCGGGATACTTACCGGGGAGCTGTTTTTT.

This chain uses TRBV28 with TRBJ1-4; D not resolved. Germline lookup yields CDR1 MDHEN and CDR2 SYDVKM. V lost 4 bases and J 0 bases, leaving 6 bases between the germline ends. The CDR3 runs 14 residues. The CDR3 region is CASSSPATNEKLFF. DNA for the CDR3: TGTGCCAGCAGTTCGCCAGCAACTAATGAAAAACTGTTTTTT.

This chain joins TRBV6-6 and TRBJ2-5; D is possibly TRBD2 (6 bases). The CDR3 length is 15 residues. CDR1 MNHNY and CDR2 SVGAGI come from the germline V gene (reference sequence). The V and J ends lost 0 bases and 4 bases respectively, with 12 bases between them. The CDR3 DNA reads TGTGCCAGCAGTTACTCGGAGGGAGTGGGAGAGACCCAGTACTTC. Protein sequence: CASSYSEGVGETQYF.

CDR3 DNA sequence: TGTGCCAGCAGCCAAGTCGTAGGGACTAGCGGACAAGGAGCCAAAAACATTCAGTACTTC. Residues: CASSQVVGTSGQGAKNIQYF. V and J are TRBV4-2 and TRBJ2-4, with 11 bases fitting TRBD2. V lost 1 base and J lost 0; bases outside the gene matches: 11. CDR1 and CDR2 (germline): LGHNA, YNFKEQ. The CDR3 totals 20 residues.

This clone was detected only once. The chain has TRBV2 and TRBJ2-7; 7 bases map to TRBD2. CDR1 is SNHLY and CDR2 is FYNNEI in the germline V gene. With V trimmed by 6 bases and J by 4 bases, 6 bases remained unmatched. This CDR3 spans 13 amino acids. CDR3 residues: CASRIGGSYEQYF. The CDR3 bases are TGTGCCAGCAGGATTGGCGGGAGTTACGAGCAGTACTTC.

Details on this clone: One end of the junction does not line up with germline, which may come from a read error. The rearrangement links TRBV7-9 to TRBJ1-4; possible D gene TRBD1, 5 bases. The CDR3 covers 16 residues. The germline gives CDR1 SEHNR, CDR2 FQNEAQ (reference sequence). The CDR3 sequence: CSSSPSNGAWNEKLFF. The CDR3 DNA reads as TGTTCCAGCAGCCCGTCGAATGGGGCATGGAACGAAAAACTGTTTTTT.

The rearrangement uses TRBV7-2 and TRBJ2-7; D is perhaps TRBD2 (5 bases). This CDR3 has 14 residues. Germline V lookup: CDR1 SGHTA, CDR2 FQGNSA. Trimming shortened V by 4 bases and J by 5 bases, and 15 bases separated the two germline ends. The CDR3 bases are TGTGCCAGCAGCTCTGGGGAAAGCGGACACGAGCAGTACTTC. This codes for CASSSGESGHEQYF.

The chain recombines TRBV1 with TRBJ1-4; the listed D gene, TRBD1, was not tested against the DNA. TRBV1 is a pseudogene segment. This CDR3 spans 15 amino acids. In DNA, the CDR3 is TGCACCAGCAGCCAAACGGACAGGGGGCCTTGGTGGCTGTTTTTT. The encoded protein is CTSSQTDRGPWWLFF.